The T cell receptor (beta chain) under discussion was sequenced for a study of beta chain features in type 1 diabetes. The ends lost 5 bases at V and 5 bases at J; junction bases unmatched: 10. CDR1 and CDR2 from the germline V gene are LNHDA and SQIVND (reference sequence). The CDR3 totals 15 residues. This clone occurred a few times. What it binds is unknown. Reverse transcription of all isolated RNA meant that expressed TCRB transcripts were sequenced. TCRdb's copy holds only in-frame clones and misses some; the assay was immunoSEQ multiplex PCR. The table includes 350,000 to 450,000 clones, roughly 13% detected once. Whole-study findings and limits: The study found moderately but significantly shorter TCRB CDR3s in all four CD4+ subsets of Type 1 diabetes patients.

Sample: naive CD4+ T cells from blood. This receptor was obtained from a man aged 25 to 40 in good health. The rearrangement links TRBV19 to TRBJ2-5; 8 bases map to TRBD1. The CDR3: CASSSHGQGGETQYF. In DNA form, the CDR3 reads TGTGCCAGTAGTTCCCACGGACAGGGTGGGGAGACCCAGTACTTC.